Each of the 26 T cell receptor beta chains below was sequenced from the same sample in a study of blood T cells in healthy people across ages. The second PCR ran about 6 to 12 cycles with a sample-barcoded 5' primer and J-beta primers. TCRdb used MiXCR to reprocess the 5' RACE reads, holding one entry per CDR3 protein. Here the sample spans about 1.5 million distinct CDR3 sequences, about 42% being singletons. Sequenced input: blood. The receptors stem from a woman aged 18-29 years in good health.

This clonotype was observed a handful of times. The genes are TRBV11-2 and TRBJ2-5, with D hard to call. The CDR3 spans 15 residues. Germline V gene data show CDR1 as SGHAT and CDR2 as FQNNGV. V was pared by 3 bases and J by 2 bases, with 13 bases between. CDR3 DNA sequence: TGTGCCAGCAGCTTCAGACGGAAAGAACAAGAGACCCAGTACTTC. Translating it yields CASSFRRKEQETQYF.

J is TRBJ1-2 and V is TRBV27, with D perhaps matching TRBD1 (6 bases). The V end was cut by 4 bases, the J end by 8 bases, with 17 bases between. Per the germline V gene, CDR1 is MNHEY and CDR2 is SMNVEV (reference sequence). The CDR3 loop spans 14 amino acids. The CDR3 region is CASSSSPRGQGYTF. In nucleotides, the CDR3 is TGTGCCAGCAGTTCATCACCCAGGGGACAAGGCTACACCTTC.

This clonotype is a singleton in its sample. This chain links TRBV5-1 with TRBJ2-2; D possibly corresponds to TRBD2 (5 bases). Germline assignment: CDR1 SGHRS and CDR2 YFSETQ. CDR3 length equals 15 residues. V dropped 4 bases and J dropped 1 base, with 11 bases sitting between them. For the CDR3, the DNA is TGCGCCAGCAGCCCCCCGCGGGTGAACACCGGGGAGCTGTTTTTT. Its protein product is CASSPPRVNTGELFF.

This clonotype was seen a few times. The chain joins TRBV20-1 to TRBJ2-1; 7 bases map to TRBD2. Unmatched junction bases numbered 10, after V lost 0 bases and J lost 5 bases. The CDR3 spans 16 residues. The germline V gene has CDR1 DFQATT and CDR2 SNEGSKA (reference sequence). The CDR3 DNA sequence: TGCAGTGCTAGAGATCGGGGCGGGGGTTCCCACAATGAGCAGTTCTTC. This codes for CSARDRGGGSHNEQFF.

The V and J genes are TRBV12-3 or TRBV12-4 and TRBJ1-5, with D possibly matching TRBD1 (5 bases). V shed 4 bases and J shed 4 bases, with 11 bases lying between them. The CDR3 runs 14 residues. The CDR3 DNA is TGTGCCAGCAGTTGGGACGGAAGAAATCAGCCCCAGCATTTT. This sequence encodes CASSWDGRNQPQHF.

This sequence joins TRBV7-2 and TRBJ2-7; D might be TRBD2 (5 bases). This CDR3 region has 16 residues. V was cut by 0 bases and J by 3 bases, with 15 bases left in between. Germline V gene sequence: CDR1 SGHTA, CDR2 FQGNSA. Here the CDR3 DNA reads TGTGCCAGCAGCTTAGCTGGCTCTCCCGGGGACTACGAGCAGTACTTC. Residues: CASSLAGSPGDYEQYF.

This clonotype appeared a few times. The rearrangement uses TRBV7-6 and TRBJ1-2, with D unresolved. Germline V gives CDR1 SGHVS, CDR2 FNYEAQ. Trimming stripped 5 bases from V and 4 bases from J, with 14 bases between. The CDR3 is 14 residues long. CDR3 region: CASSPEPNSYGYTF. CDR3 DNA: TGTGCCAGCAGCCCCGAACCCAACTCCTATGGCTACACCTTC.

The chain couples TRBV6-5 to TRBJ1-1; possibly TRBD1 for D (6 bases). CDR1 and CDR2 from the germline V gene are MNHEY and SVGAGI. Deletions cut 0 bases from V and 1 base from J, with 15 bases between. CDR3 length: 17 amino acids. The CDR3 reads CASSYSRTGTWNTEAFF. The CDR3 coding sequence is TGTGCCAGCAGTTACTCGAGAACCGGGACATGGAACACTGAAGCTTTCTTT.

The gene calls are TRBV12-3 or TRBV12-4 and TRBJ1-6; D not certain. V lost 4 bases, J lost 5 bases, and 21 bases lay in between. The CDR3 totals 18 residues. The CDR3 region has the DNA TGTGCCAGCAGTTCACAATCCTCCCTCAGAGCAAATAATTCACCCCTCCACTTT. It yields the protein CASSSQSSLRANNSPLHF.

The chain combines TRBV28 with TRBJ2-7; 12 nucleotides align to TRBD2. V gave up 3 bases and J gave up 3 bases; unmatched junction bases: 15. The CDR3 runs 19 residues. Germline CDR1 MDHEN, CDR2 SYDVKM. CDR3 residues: CASSFGGGLAGGVSYEQYF. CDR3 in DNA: TGTGCCAGCAGTTTCGGTGGTGGGCTAGCGGGAGGGGTGAGCTACGAGCAGTACTTC.

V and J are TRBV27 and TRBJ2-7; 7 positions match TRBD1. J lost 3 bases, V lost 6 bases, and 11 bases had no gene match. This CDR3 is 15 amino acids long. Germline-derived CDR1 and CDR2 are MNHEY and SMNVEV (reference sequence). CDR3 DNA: TGTGCCAGCAGCAAATCAGGGGGAAATTTCTACGAGCAGTACTTC. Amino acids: CASSKSGGNFYEQYF.

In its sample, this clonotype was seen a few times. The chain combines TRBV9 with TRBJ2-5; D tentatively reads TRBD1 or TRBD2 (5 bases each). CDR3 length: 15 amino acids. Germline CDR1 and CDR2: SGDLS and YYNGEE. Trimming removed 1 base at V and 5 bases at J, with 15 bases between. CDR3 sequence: CASSVNTWDGETQYF. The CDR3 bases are TGTGCCAGCAGCGTAAATACGTGGGACGGTGAGACCCAGTACTTC. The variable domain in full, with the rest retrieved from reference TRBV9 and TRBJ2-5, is DSGVTQTPKHLITATGQRVTLRCSPRSGDLSVYWYQQSLDQGLQFLIQYYNGEERAKGNILERFSAQQFPDLHSELNLSSLELGDSALYFCASSVNTWDGETQYFGPGTRLLVL.

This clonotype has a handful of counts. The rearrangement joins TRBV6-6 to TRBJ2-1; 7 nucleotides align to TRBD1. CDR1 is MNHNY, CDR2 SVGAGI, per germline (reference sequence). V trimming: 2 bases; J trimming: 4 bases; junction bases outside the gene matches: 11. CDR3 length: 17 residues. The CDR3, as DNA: TGTGCCAGCAGTTACCCGGGACAGAGGGCTTCGTACAATGAGCAGTTCTTC. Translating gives CASSYPGQRASYNEQFF.

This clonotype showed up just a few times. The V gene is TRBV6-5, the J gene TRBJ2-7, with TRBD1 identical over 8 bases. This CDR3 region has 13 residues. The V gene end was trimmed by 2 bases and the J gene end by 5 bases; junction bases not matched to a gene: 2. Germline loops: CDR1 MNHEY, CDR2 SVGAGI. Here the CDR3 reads CASSYPRGHEQYF. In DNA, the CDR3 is TGTGCCAGCAGTTACCCCAGGGGGCACGAGCAGTACTTC.

The CDR3 is CSDGTSGNEQYF. CDR3 DNA: TGCAGCGACGGGACTAGCGGTAATGAGCAGTACTTC. This rearrangement joins TRBV29-1 to TRBJ2-7; 11 bases map to TRBD2. Germline V CDR1 and CDR2: SQVTM, ANQGSEA. V was clipped by 7 bases and J by 7 bases; unmatched bases: 6. CDR3 length: 12 amino acids.

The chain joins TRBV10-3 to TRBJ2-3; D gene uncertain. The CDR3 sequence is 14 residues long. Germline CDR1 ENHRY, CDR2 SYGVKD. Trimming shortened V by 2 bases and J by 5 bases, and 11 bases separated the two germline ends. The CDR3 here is CAISEKSLGDTQYF. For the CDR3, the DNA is TGTGCCATCAGTGAGAAGAGTCTGGGAGATACGCAGTATTTT.

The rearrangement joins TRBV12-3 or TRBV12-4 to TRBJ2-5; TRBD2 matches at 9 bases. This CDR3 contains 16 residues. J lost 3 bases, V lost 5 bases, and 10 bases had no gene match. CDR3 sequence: CASSPRLAVTKETQYF. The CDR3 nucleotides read TGTGCCAGCAGTCCCCGACTAGCGGTGACGAAAGAGACCCAGTACTTC.

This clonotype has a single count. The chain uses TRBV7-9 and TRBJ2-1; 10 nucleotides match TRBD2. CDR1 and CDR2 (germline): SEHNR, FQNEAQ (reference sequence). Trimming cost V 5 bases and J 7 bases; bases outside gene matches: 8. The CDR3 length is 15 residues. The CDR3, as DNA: TGTGCCAGCAGCCAGACTAGCGGGCACGCTAATGAGCAGTTCTTC. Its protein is CASSQTSGHANEQFF.

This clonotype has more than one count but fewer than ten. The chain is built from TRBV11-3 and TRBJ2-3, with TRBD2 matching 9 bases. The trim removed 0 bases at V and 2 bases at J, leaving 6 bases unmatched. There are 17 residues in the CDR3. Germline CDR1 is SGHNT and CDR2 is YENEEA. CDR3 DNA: TGTGCCAGCAGCTTAGATCGGCTAGCGGGACCCACAGATACGCAGTATTTT. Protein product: CASSLDRLAGPTDTQYF.

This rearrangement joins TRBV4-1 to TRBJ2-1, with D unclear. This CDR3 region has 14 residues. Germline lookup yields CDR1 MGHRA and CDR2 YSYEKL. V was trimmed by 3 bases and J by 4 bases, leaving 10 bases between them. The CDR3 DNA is TGCGCCAGCAGCCAGGGGAAGCTTTACAATGAGCAGTTCTTC. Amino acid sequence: CASSQGKLYNEQFF.

CDR3 DNA sequence: TGTGCCATCAGGGGACGGGGAAACACTGAAGCTTTCTTT. Translation: CAIRGRGNTEAFF. The chain couples TRBV10-3 to TRBJ1-1, with D possibly TRBD1 on 5 matching bases. Germline V gene data show CDR1 as ENHRY and CDR2 as SYGVKD. The CDR3 runs to 13 residues. Trimming cost V 6 bases and J 2 bases, with 10 bases left between them.

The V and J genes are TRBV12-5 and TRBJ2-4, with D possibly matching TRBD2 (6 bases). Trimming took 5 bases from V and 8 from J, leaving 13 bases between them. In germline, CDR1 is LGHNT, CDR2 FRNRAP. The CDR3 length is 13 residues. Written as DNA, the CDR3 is TGTGCTAGTGGTGCACGGGGGAGCGACATTCAGTACTTC. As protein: CASGARGSDIQYF.

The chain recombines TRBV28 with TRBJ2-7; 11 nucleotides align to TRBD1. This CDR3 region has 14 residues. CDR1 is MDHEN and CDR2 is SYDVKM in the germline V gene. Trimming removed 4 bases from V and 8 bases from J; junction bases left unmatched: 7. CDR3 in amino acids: CASSSQGTGGKQYF. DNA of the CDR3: TGTGCCAGCAGTTCTCAGGGGACAGGGGGAAAGCAGTACTTC.

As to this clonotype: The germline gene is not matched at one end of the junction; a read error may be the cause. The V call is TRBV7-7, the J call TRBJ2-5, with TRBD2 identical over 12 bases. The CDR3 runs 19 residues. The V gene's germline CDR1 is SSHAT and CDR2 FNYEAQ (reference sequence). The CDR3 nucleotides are TGTGCTAGCAGCTTATGGCTTGCTAGCGGGGGGGCGCGACTCAATGAGCAGTACTTC. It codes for CASSLWLASGGARLNEQYF. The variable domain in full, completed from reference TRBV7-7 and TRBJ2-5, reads GAGVSQSPRYKVTKRGQDVTLRCDPISSHATLYWYQQALGQGPEFLTYFNYEAQPDKSGLPSDRFSAERPEGSISTLTIQRTEQRDSAMYRCASSLWLASGGARLNEQYFGPGTRLLVL.

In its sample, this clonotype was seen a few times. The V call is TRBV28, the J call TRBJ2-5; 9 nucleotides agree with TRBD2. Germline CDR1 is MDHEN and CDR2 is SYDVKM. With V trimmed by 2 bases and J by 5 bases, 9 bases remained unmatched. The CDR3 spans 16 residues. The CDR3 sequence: CASSLTHSGSGETQYF. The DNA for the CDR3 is TGTGCCAGCAGTTTAACTCATAGCGGGAGCGGCGAGACCCAGTACTTC. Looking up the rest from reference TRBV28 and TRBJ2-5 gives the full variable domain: DVKVTQSSRYLVKRTGEKVFLECVQDMDHENMFWYRQDPGLGLRLIYFSYDVKMKEKGDIPEGYSVSREKKERFSLILESASTNQTSMYLCASSLTHSGSGETQYFGPGTRLLVL.

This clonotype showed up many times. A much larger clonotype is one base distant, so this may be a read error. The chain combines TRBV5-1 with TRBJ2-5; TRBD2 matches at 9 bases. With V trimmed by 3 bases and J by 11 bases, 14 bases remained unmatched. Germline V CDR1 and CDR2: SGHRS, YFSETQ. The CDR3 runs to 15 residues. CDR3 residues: CASSYQREERNEQYF. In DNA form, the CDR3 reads TGCGCCAGCAGCTACCAGCGGGAGGAAAGGAATGAGCAGTACTTC. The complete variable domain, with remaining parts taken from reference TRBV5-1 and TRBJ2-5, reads KAGVTQTPRYLIKTRGQQVTLSCSPISGHRSVSWYQQTPGQGLQFLFEYFSETQRNKGNFPGRFSGRQFSNSRSEMNVSTLELGDSALYLCASSYQREERNEQYFGPGTRLLVL.